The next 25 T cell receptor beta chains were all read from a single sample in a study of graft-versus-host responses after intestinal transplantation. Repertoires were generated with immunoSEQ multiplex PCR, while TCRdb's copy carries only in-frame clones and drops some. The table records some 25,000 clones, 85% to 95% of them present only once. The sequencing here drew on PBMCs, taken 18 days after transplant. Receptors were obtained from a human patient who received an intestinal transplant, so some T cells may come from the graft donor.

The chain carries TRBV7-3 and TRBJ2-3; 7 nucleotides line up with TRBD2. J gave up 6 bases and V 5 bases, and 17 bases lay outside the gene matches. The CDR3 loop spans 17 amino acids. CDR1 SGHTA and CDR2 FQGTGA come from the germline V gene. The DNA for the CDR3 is TGTGCCAGCAGCCACTGCCTGCGGGGACTATTTAGGGATACGCAGTATTTT. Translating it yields CASSHCLRGLFRDTQYF.

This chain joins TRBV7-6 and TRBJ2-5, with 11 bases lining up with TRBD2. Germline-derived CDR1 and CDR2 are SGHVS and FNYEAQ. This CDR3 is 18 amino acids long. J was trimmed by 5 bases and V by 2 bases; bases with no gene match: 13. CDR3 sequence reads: CASSLIGGLAGGRETQYF. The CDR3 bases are TGTGCCAGCAGCTTAATAGGTGGATTAGCGGGGGGGCGCGAGACCCAGTACTTC. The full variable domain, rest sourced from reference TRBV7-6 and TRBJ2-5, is GAGVSQSPRYKVTKRGQDVALRCDPISGHVSLYWYRQALGQGPEFLTYFNYEAQQDKSGLPNDRFSAERPEGSISTLTIQRTEQRDSAMYRCASSLIGGLAGGRETQYFGPGTRLLVL.

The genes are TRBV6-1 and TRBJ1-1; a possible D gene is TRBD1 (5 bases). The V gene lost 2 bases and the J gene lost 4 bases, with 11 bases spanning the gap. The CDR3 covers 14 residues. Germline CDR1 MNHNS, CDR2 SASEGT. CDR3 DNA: TGTGCCAGCAGTGAAAGGGGAAGGGGCACTGAAGCTTTCTTT. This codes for CASSERGRGTEAFF.

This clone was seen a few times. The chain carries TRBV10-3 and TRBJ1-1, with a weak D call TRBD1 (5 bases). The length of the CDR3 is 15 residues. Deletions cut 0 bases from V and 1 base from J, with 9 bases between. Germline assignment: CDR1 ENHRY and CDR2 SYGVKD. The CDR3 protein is CAISESVQANTEAFF. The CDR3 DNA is TGTGCCATCAGTGAGTCGGTACAGGCGAACACTGAAGCTTTCTTT.

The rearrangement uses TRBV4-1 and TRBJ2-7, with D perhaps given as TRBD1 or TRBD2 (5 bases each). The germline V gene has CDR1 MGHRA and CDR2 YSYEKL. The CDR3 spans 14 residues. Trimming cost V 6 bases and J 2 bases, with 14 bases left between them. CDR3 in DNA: TGCGCCAGCAGAAGTGGGGGAGCAACCTACGAGCAGTACTTC. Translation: CASRSGGATYEQYF.

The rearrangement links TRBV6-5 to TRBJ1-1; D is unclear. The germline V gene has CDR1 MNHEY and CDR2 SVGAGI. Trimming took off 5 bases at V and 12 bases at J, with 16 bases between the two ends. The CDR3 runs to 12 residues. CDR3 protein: CASSENVGETFF. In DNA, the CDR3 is TGTGCCAGCAGTGAAAATGTAGGAGAAACTTTCTTT.

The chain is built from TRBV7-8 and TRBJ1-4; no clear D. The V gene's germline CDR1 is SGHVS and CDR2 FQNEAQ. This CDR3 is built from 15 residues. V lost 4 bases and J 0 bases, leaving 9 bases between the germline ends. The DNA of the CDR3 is TGTGCCAGCAGCTCCGATGATGCAACTAATGAAAAACTGTTTTTT. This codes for CASSSDDATNEKLFF. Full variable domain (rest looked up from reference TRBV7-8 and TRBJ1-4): GAGVSQSPRYKVAKRGQDVALRCDPISGHVSLFWYQQALGQGPEFLTYFQNEAQLDKSGLPSDRFFAERPEGSVSTLKIQRTQQEDSAVYLCASSSDDATNEKLFFGSGTQLSVL.

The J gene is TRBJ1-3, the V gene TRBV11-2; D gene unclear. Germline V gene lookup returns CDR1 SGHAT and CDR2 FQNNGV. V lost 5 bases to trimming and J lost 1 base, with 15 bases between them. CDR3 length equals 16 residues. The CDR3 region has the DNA TGTGCCAGCAGCCTACCCGACAAGGTGTCTGGAAACACCATATATTTT. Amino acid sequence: CASSLPDKVSGNTIYF.

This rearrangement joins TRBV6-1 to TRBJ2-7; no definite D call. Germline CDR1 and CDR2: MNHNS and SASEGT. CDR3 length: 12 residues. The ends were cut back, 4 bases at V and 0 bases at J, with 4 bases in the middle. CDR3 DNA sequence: TGTGCCAGCAGTGCGGACTCCTACGAGCAGTACTTC. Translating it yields CASSADSYEQYF.

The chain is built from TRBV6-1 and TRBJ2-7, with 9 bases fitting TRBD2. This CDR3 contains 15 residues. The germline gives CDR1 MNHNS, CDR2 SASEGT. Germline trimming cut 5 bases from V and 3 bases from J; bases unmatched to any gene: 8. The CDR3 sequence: CASSLNSGGLYEQYF. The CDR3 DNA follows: TGTGCCAGCAGTTTAAATAGCGGGGGCCTCTACGAGCAGTACTTC.

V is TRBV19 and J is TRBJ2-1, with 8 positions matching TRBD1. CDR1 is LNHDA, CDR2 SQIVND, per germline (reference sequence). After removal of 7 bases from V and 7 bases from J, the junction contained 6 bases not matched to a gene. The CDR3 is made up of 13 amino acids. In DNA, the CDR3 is TGTGCCAGTATGGGACAGGTAGTAAATGAGCAGTTCTTC. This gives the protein CASMGQVVNEQFF.

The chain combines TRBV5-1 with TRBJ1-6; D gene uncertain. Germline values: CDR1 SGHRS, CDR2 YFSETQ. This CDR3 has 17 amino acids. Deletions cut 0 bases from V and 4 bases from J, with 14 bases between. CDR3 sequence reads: CASSLDSVTAYNSPLHF. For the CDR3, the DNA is TGCGCCAGCAGCTTGGACTCAGTAACGGCGTATAATTCACCCCTCCACTTT.

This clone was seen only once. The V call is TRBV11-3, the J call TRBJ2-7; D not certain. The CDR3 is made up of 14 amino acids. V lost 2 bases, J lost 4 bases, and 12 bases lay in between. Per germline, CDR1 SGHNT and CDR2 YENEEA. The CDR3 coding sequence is TGTGCCAGCAGCTTAACGCGTGTGGGGTACGAGCAGTACTTC. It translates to CASSLTRVGYEQYF.

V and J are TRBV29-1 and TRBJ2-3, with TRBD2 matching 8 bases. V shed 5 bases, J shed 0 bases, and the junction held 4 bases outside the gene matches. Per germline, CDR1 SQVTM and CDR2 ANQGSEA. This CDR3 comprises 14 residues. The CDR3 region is CSVSSGYSTDTQYF. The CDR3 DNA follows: TGCAGCGTTTCTAGCGGGTATAGCACAGATACGCAGTATTTT.

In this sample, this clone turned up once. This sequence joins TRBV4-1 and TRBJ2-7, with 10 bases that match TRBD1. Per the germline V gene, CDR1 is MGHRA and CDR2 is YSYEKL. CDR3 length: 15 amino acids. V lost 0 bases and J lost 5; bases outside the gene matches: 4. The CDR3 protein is CASSQEDGTGDEQYF. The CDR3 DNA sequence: TGCGCCAGCAGCCAAGAGGACGGGACAGGGGACGAGCAGTACTTC.

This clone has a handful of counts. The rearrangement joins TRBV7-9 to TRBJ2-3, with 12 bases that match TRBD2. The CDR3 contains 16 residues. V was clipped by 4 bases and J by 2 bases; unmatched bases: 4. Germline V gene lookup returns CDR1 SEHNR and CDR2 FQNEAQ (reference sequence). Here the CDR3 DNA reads TGTGCCAGCAGCTCTACTAGCGGGGGGCCCACAGATACGCAGTATTTT. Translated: CASSSTSGGPTDTQYF.

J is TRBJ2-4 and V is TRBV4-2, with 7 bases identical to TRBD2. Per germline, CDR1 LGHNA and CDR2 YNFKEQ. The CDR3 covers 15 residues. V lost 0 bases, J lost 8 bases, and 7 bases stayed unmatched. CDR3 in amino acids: CASSQDRAGFDIQYF. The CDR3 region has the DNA TGTGCCAGCAGCCAAGATCGAGCGGGGTTTGACATTCAGTACTTC.

CDR3 amino acids: CASSNNGGPNQPQHF. CDR3 DNA: TGCGCCAGCAGCAACAACGGGGGCCCGAATCAGCCCCAGCATTTT. The rearrangement uses TRBV4-1 and TRBJ1-5; the D gene is possibly TRBD1 (6 bases). V lost 5 bases to trimming and J lost 4 bases, with 15 bases between them. CDR3 size: 15 residues. The germline V gene has CDR1 MGHRA and CDR2 YSYEKL.

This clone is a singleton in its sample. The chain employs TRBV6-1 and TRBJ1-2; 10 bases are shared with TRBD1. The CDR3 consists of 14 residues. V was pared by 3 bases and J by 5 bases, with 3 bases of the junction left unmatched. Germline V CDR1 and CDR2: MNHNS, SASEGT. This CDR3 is CASSDPGQGYGYTF. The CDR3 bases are TGTGCCAGCAGTGACCCGGGACAGGGGTATGGCTACACCTTC.

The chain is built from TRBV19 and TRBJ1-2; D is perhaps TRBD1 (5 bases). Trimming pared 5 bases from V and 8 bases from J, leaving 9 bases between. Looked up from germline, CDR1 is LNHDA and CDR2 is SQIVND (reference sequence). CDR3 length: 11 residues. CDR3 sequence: CASSLREGYTF. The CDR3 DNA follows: TGTGCCAGTAGTCTCAGGGAAGGCTACACCTTC.

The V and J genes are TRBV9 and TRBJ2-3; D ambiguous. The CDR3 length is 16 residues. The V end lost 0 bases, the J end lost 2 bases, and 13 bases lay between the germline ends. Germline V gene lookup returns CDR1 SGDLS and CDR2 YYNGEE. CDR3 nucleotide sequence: TGTGCCAGCAGCGTAGTGGGGTTGGGTAACACAGATACGCAGTATTTT. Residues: CASSVVGLGNTDTQYF.

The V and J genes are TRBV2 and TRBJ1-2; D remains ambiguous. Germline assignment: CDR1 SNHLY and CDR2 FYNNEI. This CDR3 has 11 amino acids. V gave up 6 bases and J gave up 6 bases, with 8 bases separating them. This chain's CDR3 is CASSQDHGYTF. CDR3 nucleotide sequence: TGTGCCAGCAGCCAGGACCATGGCTACACCTTC.

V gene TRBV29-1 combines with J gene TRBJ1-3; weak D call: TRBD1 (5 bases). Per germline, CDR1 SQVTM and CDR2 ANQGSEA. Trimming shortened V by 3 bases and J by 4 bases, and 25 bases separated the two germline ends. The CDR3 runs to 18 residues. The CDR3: CSVEPPGWCISEGNTIYF. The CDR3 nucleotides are TGCAGCGTTGAGCCGCCAGGGTGGTGCATATCGGAGGGAAACACCATATATTTT.

The CDR3 region is CASSYLLGGSNEKLFF. The CDR3 bases are TGTGCCAGCAGTTACCTTCTCGGTGGCTCCAATGAAAAACTGTTTTTT. This chain links TRBV2 with TRBJ1-4; D remains unclear. V lost 5 bases to trimming and J lost 5 bases, with 18 bases between them. The CDR3 runs 16 residues. Germline V gene lookup returns CDR1 SNHLY and CDR2 FYNNEI.

The CDR3 bases are TGTGCCTGGAGTGTAGTTGGCGGGGGGCCACCCAAAAACATTCAGTACTTC. Amino acid sequence: CAWSVVGGGPPKNIQYF. The chain has TRBV30 and TRBJ2-4, with 8 bases aligning to TRBD2. With 0 bases clipped from V and 2 bases from J, the junction kept 9 bases outside the gene matches. Germline V CDR1 and CDR2: GTSNPN, SVGIG (reference sequence). CDR3 length: 17 residues. The complete variable domain, with remaining parts taken from reference TRBV30 and TRBJ2-4, reads SQTIHQWPATLVQPVGSPLSLECTVEGTSNPNLYWYRQAAGRGLQLLFYSVGIGQISSEVPQNLSASRPQDRQFILSSKKLLLSDSGFYLCAWSVVGGGPPKNIQYFGAGTRLSVL.